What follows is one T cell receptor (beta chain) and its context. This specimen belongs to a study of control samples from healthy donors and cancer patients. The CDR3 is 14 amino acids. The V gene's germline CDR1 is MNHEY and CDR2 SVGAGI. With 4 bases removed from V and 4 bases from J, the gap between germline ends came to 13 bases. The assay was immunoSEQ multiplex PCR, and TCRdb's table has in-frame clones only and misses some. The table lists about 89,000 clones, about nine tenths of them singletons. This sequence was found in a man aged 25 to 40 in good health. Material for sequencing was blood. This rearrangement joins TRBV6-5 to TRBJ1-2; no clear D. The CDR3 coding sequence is TGTGCCAGCAGTTGGCGGAAGAGCGGCTATGGCTACACCTTC. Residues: CASSWRKSGYGYTF.